This TCR beta chain came from a study of shared clonotypes between healthy human individuals. Study-level background: Used for every donor were three CD4 naive, three CD4 memory, two CD8 naive and one CD8 memory plate.

The trim removed 4 bases at V and 3 bases at J, leaving 5 bases unmatched. Germline lookup yields CDR1 LNHNV and CDR2 YYDKDF (reference sequence). This CDR3 is built from 14 residues. Only Caucasian adults living in Nashville, Tennessee served as donors. A split of CD4+ cells into CD45RA+ naive and CD45RA-negative memory subsets was performed. Per sorted-subset replicate PCR, input was around 200 ng DNA, representing around 30,000 T cell genomes. Using immunoSEQ multiplex PCR, the repertoire was profiled, and TCRdb retains in-frame clones only, with some absent. The repertoire holds under 2.5 million clones, about 90% seen once, with about 0.36% in the top ten.

The clonotype originates from a man between 18 and 35 years old in good health. Some clones in this sample may be carry-over from other donors' samples. The chain carries TRBV15 and TRBJ2-7; 8 positions match TRBD2. The sample was naive CD4+ T cells from PBMCs. The subset denotes: CD45RA+ positively selected. The CDR3 DNA follows: TGTGCCACCAGCATCACTAGCGGCTTCTACGAGCAGTACTTC. It specifies CATSITSGFYEQYF.